These 27 T cell receptor beta chains came from one sample sequenced in a study of blood T cell repertoires in COVID-19. The repertoire was sequenced with immunoSEQ multiplex PCR; TCRdb's copy has only in-frame clones and lacks some. The data show about 400,000 clones, roughly 87% seen once. The specimen sequenced was PBMCs or T cells enriched from blood (not recorded which). The receptors were sampled from a woman aged 35 to 49 with acute COVID-19.

This clone has a single count. The chain combines TRBV10-2 with TRBJ2-1; D might be TRBD2 (7 bases). The V end lost 6 bases, the J end lost 6 bases, and 21 bases lay between the germline ends. This CDR3 has 16 amino acids. Germline V CDR1 and CDR2: WSHSY, SAAADI. CDR3 in DNA: TGCGCCAGCAGGGACATCCTTGGGGGGGGCCGCAATGAGCAGTTCTTC. Translation: CASRDILGGGRNEQFF.

The chain employs TRBV2 and TRBJ2-5, with 11 bases identical to TRBD2. The CDR3 runs to 15 residues. V lost 6 bases, J lost 1 base, and 4 bases stayed unmatched. Germline V lookup: CDR1 SNHLY, CDR2 FYNNEI. In DNA form, the CDR3 reads TGTGCCAGCAGGGATAGCGGGGGGGCCCAAGAGACCCAGTACTTC. As protein: CASRDSGGAQETQYF.

V usage is TRBV25-1 and J usage is TRBJ1-5, with a possible D match to TRBD1 (5 bases). The CDR3 has 15 amino acids. Trimming took off 4 bases at V and 6 bases at J, with 16 bases between the two ends. Per the germline V gene, CDR1 is MGHDK and CDR2 is SYGVNS. CDR3 sequence: CASSGQSVSGQPQHF. The CDR3 region has the DNA TGTGCCAGCAGTGGACAGTCTGTGTCGGGTCAGCCCCAGCATTTT.

The chain combines TRBV5-1 with TRBJ1-4; a weak D match, TRBD1 (5 bases). Germline V CDR1 and CDR2: SGHRS, YFSETQ. The CDR3 runs to 14 residues. Deletions cut 0 bases from V and 6 bases from J, with 9 bases between. CDR3 in DNA: TGCGCCAGCAGCTTGGACAGGATGTATGAAAAACTGTTTTTT. This codes for CASSLDRMYEKLFF.

The chain uses TRBV2 and TRBJ2-5; the D gene is possibly TRBD1 (5 bases). Germline CDR1 and CDR2: SNHLY and FYNNEI. Between the trimmed V and J ends, which lost 7 bases and 4 bases, there was a span of 13 bases. The CDR3 sequence is 13 residues long. This chain's CDR3 is CASTLIRAETQYF. CDR3 DNA: TGTGCCAGCACATTGATCAGGGCAGAGACCCAGTACTTC. Together with reference TRBV2 and TRBJ2-5, the CDR3 gives the full variable domain: EPEVTQTPSHQVTQMGQEVILRCVPISNHLYFYWYRQILGQKVEFLVSFYNNEISEKSEIFDDQFSVERPDGSNFTLKIRSTKLEDSAMYFCASTLIRAETQYFGPGTRLLVL.

The chain is built from TRBV9 and TRBJ1-4; no clear D gene. This CDR3 has 16 residues. V was shortened by 0 bases and J by 8 bases, with 17 bases between the two germline ends. Germline V gene data show CDR1 as SGDLS and CDR2 as YYNGEE. This CDR3 is CASSVGSDPPREKLFF. In nucleotides, the CDR3 is TGTGCCAGCAGCGTAGGAAGTGACCCTCCTAGGGAAAAACTGTTTTTT.

V and J are TRBV10-2 and TRBJ1-5; D is possibly TRBD1 (5 bases). V lost 3 bases and J 7 bases, leaving 10 bases between the germline ends. Per the germline V gene, CDR1 is WSHSY and CDR2 is SAAADI. CDR3 length: 13 amino acids. CDR3 sequence (DNA): TGCGCCAGCAGTGAAGGGACTTACCAGCCCCAGCATTTT. Translated, it gives CASSEGTYQPQHF.

The rearrangement uses TRBV5-1 and TRBJ1-3; 8 nucleotides agree with TRBD1. The CDR3 consists of 15 residues. With 0 bases clipped from V and 8 bases from J, the junction kept 7 bases outside the gene matches. Germline-derived CDR1 and CDR2 are SGHRS and YFSETQ. The CDR3 DNA follows: TGCGCCAGCAGCTTGGGACAGGGGATGGAAGACACCATATATTTT. As protein: CASSLGQGMEDTIYF.

The chain combines TRBV18 with TRBJ1-3; D gene uncertain. In germline, CDR1 is KGHSH, CDR2 LQKENI. The CDR3 totals 16 residues. Deletions cut 1 base from V and 2 bases from J, with 12 bases between. In DNA form, the CDR3 reads TGTGCCAGCTCACCACAAGCTACGGGGACTGGAAACACCATATATTTT. It codes for CASSPQATGTGNTIYF.

The chain combines TRBV5-8 with TRBJ2-1; 9 positions match TRBD2. Germline V CDR1 and CDR2: SGHTS, YDEGEE. The CDR3 sequence is 17 residues long. Unmatched junction bases numbered 9, after V lost 0 bases and J lost 5 bases. CDR3 in DNA: TGTGCCAGCAGCTTGGCAGACGGACTAGCGAGCCACAATGAGCAGTTCTTC. This gives the protein CASSLADGLASHNEQFF. The full variable domain, rest sourced from reference TRBV5-8 and TRBJ2-1, is EAGVTQSPTHLIKTRGQQATLRCSPISGHTSVYWYQQALGLGLQFLLWYDEGEERNRGNFPPRFSGRQFPNYSSELNVNALELEDSALYLCASSLADGLASHNEQFFGPGTRLTVL.

This chain links TRBV5-1 with TRBJ1-1, with a possible D match to TRBD1 (6 bases). This CDR3 has 16 residues. V was pared by 2 bases and J by 0 bases, with 14 bases between. Germline V gene data show CDR1 as SGHRS and CDR2 as YFSETQ. The DNA for the CDR3 is TGCGCCAGCAGCTTCCATGGGGGGGCCGTGAACACTGAAGCTTTCTTT. Amino acid sequence: CASSFHGGAVNTEAFF.

V is TRBV27 and J is TRBJ1-1; D perhaps matches TRBD1 (5 bases). The CDR3 is 17 amino acids. V lost 2 bases to trimming and J lost 6 bases, with 22 bases between them. CDR1 and CDR2 from the germline V gene are MNHEY and SMNVEV (reference sequence). In DNA form, the CDR3 reads TGTGCCAGCAGTTTAAGGGGCGCTGCCCGTCCTTGGGCTGAAGCTTTCTTT. Residues: CASSLRGAARPWAEAFF.

This clone was seen ten or more times. This chain joins TRBV12-2 and TRBJ1-2; TRBD1 reflects the table's D call only, with no check against the DNA. TRBV12-2 is an annotated pseudogene. This CDR3 has 15 amino acids. CDR3 sequence (DNA): TGTGCAAGTCGCTTAGGGCAGGGGCAAAACTATGGCTACACCTTC. Translation: CASRLGQGQNYGYTF.

This chain connects TRBV12-5 to TRBJ2-1; 7 nucleotides line up with TRBD2. The CDR3 extends over 14 amino acids. The V gene's germline CDR1 is LGHNT and CDR2 FRNRAP. Germline trimming cut 2 bases from V and 8 bases from J; bases unmatched to any gene: 6. The CDR3, as DNA: TGTGCTAGTGGTTTGACCCCGACTAGCCATGAGCAGTTCTTC. Translation: CASGLTPTSHEQFF.

The genes are TRBV6-1 and TRBJ2-1; 7 bases fit TRBD2. This CDR3 has 15 residues. J lost 6 bases, V lost 1 base, and 6 bases had no gene match. Looked up from germline, CDR1 is MNHNS and CDR2 is SASEGT. CDR3 residues: CASSEVWRGINEQFF. The CDR3 coding sequence is TGTGCCAGCAGTGAAGTATGGCGGGGGATCAATGAGCAGTTCTTC.

Only a few counts were recorded for this clone. The chain links TRBV27 to TRBJ1-5; maybe TRBD1 (5 bases). The germline V gene has CDR1 MNHEY and CDR2 SMNVEV (reference sequence). V lost 2 bases to trimming and J lost 7 bases, with 12 bases between them. The CDR3 is 14 amino acids. CDR3 sequence reads: CASSLRGWGQPQHF. The CDR3, as DNA: TGTGCCAGCAGTTTAAGGGGCTGGGGCCAGCCCCAGCATTTT.

The J gene is TRBJ2-2, the V gene TRBV5-4; D is possibly TRBD1 (5 bases). CDR3 length equals 16 residues. V lost 4 bases, J lost 0 bases, and 13 bases lay in between. Germline V gives CDR1 SGHNT, CDR2 YYREEE (reference sequence). The CDR3 loop is CASSPLRQTNTGELFF. The CDR3 DNA reads TGTGCCAGCAGCCCGCTCCGACAGACGAACACCGGGGAGCTGTTTTTT.

This chain connects TRBV5-1 to TRBJ1-2; TRBD1 aligns across 9 bases. The CDR3 is 16 residues long. V trimming: 4 bases; J trimming: 6 bases; junction bases outside the gene matches: 13. Germline assignment: CDR1 SGHRS and CDR2 YFSETQ. The CDR3 DNA is TGCGCCAGCAGCCCGGGACAGGGCCCCGCTGAAAATGGCTACACCTTC. As protein: CASSPGQGPAENGYTF.

This rearrangement joins TRBV14 to TRBJ1-4; D call uncertain. The CDR3 sequence is 14 residues long. Germline CDR1 and CDR2: SGHDN and FVKESK. Trimming took 4 bases from V and 8 from J, leaving 14 bases between them. The CDR3 spells CASSLDGLGEKLFF. The CDR3 DNA reads as TGTGCCAGCAGCCTGGACGGACTGGGGGAAAAACTGTTTTTT.

The V and J genes are TRBV3-1 (or the pseudogene TRBV3-2) and TRBJ1-2; unclear D gene. This CDR3 has 12 residues. The germline gives CDR1 LGHDT, CDR2 YNNKEL (reference sequence). V was cut by 6 bases and J by 7 bases, with 12 bases left in between. The CDR3: CASRNRGFGYTF. CDR3 DNA: TGTGCCAGCAGAAACAGAGGGTTTGGCTACACCTTC.

The rearrangement links TRBV6-5 to TRBJ1-3; the D is unclear. The CDR3 loop spans 13 amino acids. The V gene's germline CDR1 is MNHEY and CDR2 SVGAGI. The V end was cut by 6 bases, the J end by 0 bases, with 6 bases between. The CDR3 DNA follows: TGTGCCAGCAGCCGGGTCTCTGGAAACACCATATATTTT. Its protein is CASSRVSGNTIYF.

Notes on this clone: An end of the junction differs from the germline gene, which may be a read error. The rearrangement joins TRBV3-1 (or the pseudogene TRBV3-2) to TRBJ1-2; D gene ambiguous. The length of the CDR3 is 12 residues. CDR1 and CDR2 (germline): LGHDT, YNNKEL (reference sequence). As DNA, the CDR3 is TGTGCCAGCAGCCAAGATCATAAAACAACGAGGTTC. Protein sequence: CASSQDHKTTRF.

This clone was found a few times. The CDR3 spells CASSQGQGRSGANVLTF. The CDR3 region has the DNA TGTGCCAGCAGCCAAGGACAGGGGCGGTCTGGGGCCAACGTCCTGACTTTC. The chain employs TRBV14 and TRBJ2-6; 8 nucleotides match TRBD1. Germline V gives CDR1 SGHDN, CDR2 FVKESK. The ends lost 1 base at V and 1 base at J; junction bases unmatched: 3. This CDR3 is 17 amino acids long.

The chain recombines TRBV7-9 with TRBJ2-3; the match to TRBD2 covers 12 bases. The CDR3 runs 18 residues. Losses at the gene ends were 1 base for V and 1 base for J; bases not matched to a gene: 6. The germline V gene has CDR1 SEHNR and CDR2 FQNEAQ (reference sequence). In DNA, the CDR3 is TGTGCCAGCAGCTTAGGGACTAGCGGGGCGGGGCGCACAGATACGCAGTATTTT. It codes for CASSLGTSGAGRTDTQYF. Full variable domain (outside the CDR3, taken from reference TRBV7-9 and TRBJ2-3): DTGVSQNPRHKITKRGQNVTFRCDPISEHNRLYWYRQTLGQGPEFLTYFQNEAQLEKSRLLSDRFSAERPKGSFSTLEIQRTEQGDSAMYLCASSLGTSGAGRTDTQYFGPGTRLTVL.

The rearrangement joins TRBV5-5 to TRBJ2-7; TRBD2 matches at 10 bases. The V segment lost 2 bases and the J segment 4 bases; nucleotides outside the gene matches: 9. The CDR3 covers 16 residues. The germline gives CDR1 SGHKS, CDR2 YYEKEE (reference sequence). The CDR3 DNA sequence: TGTGCCAGCAGCTTTGGTCTAGCGGGGGAATTATACGAGCAGTACTTC. Translated, it gives CASSFGLAGELYEQYF.

The chain has TRBV2 and TRBJ2-3; D not certain. This CDR3 region has 14 residues. From germline, CDR1 is SNHLY and CDR2 FYNNEI. Trimming pared 4 bases from V and 1 base from J, leaving 9 bases between. The CDR3 coding sequence is TGTGCCAGCAGTGTTCTGGGCGGCACAGATACGCAGTATTTT. As protein: CASSVLGGTDTQYF.

The chain joins TRBV4-2 to TRBJ1-1; no firm D call. V lost 4 bases and J lost 4, with 13 bases in between. CDR1 and CDR2 (germline): LGHNA, YNFKEQ. CDR3 length: 14 residues. CDR3 in amino acids: CASSREVVSTEAFF. CDR3 bases: TGTGCCAGCAGCCGAGAAGTCGTTAGCACTGAAGCTTTCTTT.